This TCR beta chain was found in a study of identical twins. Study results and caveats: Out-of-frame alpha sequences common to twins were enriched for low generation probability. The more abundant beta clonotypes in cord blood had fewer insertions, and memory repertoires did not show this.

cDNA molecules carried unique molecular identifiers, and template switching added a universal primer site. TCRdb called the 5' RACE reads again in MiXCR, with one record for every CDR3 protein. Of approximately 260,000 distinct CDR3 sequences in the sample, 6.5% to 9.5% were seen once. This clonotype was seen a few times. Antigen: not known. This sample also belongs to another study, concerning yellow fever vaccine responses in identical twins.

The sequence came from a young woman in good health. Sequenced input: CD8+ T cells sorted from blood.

CDR3 loop: CASSYSLVNEQFF. The CDR3 DNA is TGTGCCAGCAGTTACTCCCTAGTCAATGAGCAGTTCTTC. The chain links TRBV6-2 or TRBV6-3 to TRBJ2-1; D call uncertain. Germline CDR1 and CDR2: MNHEY and SVGEGT. V was clipped by 0 bases and J by 6 bases, with 6 bases between them. CDR3 length: 13 residues.